The sequence of this T cell receptor beta chain was determined in a study of T cell responses to AZD1222 COVID-19 vaccine. About the research overall: Pooled in the analysis were second doses at about 4 or about 12 weeks.

This table comes from immunoSEQ multiplex PCR, and its TCRdb copy is limited to in-frame clones, with some not included. This sample carries some 200,000 clones, approximately 91% of them seen once, and the ten largest clones take over 0.75%. This CDR3 is 13 amino acids long. The V and J ends lost 0 bases and 8 bases respectively, with 10 bases between them. The V gene's germline CDR1 is SNHLY and CDR2 FYNNEI. The chain employs TRBV2 and TRBJ1-2; no clear D gene. The receptor comes from an adult in good health. The sample consisted of peripheral blood, taken on day 0 of AZD1222 vaccination. CDR3 bases: TGTGCCAGCAGTGAAGCAGTTTATGACGGCTACACCTTC. Amino acid sequence: CASSEAVYDGYTF.